The 23 T cell receptor beta chains below come from one sample, sequenced in a study of blood T cell repertoires in COVID-19. Produced via immunoSEQ multiplex PCR; TCRdb's table is partial and in-frame only. The table records over 120,000 clones, roughly 89% of them present only once. The sample consisted of peripheral blood. These receptors originate from a human donor in a cohort sampled during active COVID-19.

This chain uses TRBV4-2 with TRBJ1-2; no firm D call. This CDR3 has 16 amino acids. Trimming cost V 1 base and J 1 base, with 13 bases left between them. The germline gives CDR1 LGHNA, CDR2 YNFKEQ. The CDR3 nucleotides are TGTGCCAGCAGCCAAGTGAGAGCTTCGTTTAACTATGGCTACACCTTC. Its translation is CASSQVRASFNYGYTF.

V gene TRBV11-3 combines with J gene TRBJ1-6; D unclear. The V end lost 5 bases, the J end lost 0 bases, and 14 bases lay between the germline ends. This CDR3 spans 17 amino acids. In germline, CDR1 is SGHNT, CDR2 YENEEA. The CDR3 DNA reads as TGTGCCAGCAGCCCCCGGTCCCCGAGCTCCTATAATTCACCCCTCCACTTT. It translates to CASSPRSPSSYNSPLHF.

The chain uses TRBV3-1 (or the pseudogene TRBV3-2) and TRBJ1-1; D not resolved. The V gene lost 4 bases and the J gene lost 3 bases, with 6 bases spanning the gap. The CDR3 contains 12 residues. Germline CDR1 and CDR2: LGHDT and YNNKEL (reference sequence). CDR3: CASSPRDTEAFF. In DNA form, the CDR3 reads TGTGCCAGCAGCCCGAGGGACACTGAAGCTTTCTTT.

The chain carries TRBV6-6 and TRBJ2-7, with 7 bases matching TRBD1. V shed 6 bases and J 4 bases; nucleotides not matched to a gene: 3. CDR3 length: 12 amino acids. Germline assignment: CDR1 MNHNY and CDR2 SVGAGI (reference sequence). Written as DNA, the CDR3 is TGTGCCAGCAGGAGACAGGGATACGAGCAGTACTTC. This gives the protein CASRRQGYEQYF.

CDR3 residues: CASNIGANEKLFF. The CDR3 DNA reads TGTGCCAGCAACATAGGGGCTAATGAAAAACTGTTTTTT. The chain joins TRBV7-9 to TRBJ1-4; D may be TRBD1 (5 bases). Looked up from germline, CDR1 is SEHNR and CDR2 is FQNEAQ (reference sequence). The CDR3 is made up of 13 amino acids. The V end was cut by 7 bases, the J end by 3 bases, with 9 bases between. The full variable domain, in which reference TRBV7-9 and TRBJ1-4 provide the parts outside the CDR3, is DTGVSQNPRHKITKRGQNVTFRCDPISEHNRLYWYRQTLGQGPEFLTYFQNEAQLEKSRLLSDRFSAERPKGSFSTLEIQRTEQGDSAMYLCASNIGANEKLFFGSGTQLSVL.

This chain connects TRBV9 to TRBJ2-5, with D perhaps matching TRBD2 (6 bases). The CDR3 runs to 13 residues. Trimming left V 2 bases short and J 5 bases short, with 10 bases between. Per germline, CDR1 SGDLS and CDR2 YYNGEE. The CDR3 sequence: CASSVAGHETQYF. The CDR3 DNA sequence: TGTGCCAGCAGCGTTGCGGGGCACGAGACCCAGTACTTC.

This clone showed up just a few times. The chain uses TRBV6-2 or TRBV6-3 and TRBJ1-5, with D maybe TRBD1 (6 bases). The ends were cut back, 0 bases at V and 0 bases at J, with 18 bases in the middle. The CDR3 is 19 residues long. CDR1 is MNHEY, CDR2 SVGEGT, per germline. The CDR3, as DNA: TGTGCCAGCAGTTACTCCATTGGCCGGGACACAAATAGCAATCAGCCCCAGCATTTT. This gives the protein CASSYSIGRDTNSNQPQHF.

The gene calls are TRBV7-2 and TRBJ1-2; the D gene is possibly TRBD1 (5 bases). The germline V gene has CDR1 SGHTA and CDR2 FQGNSA. Trimming stripped 4 bases from V and 6 bases from J, with 15 bases between. This CDR3 spans 14 amino acids. The CDR3 DNA reads TGTGCCAGCAGCTCCGCAAGGGGTGGTAATGGCTACACCTTC. Translating gives CASSSARGGNGYTF.

Written as DNA, the CDR3 is TGCGCCAGCAGCTTGTTTAGCGGGGGGGACAGCACAGATACGCAGTATTTT. Its translation is CASSLFSGGDSTDTQYF. The chain couples TRBV5-1 to TRBJ2-3; TRBD2 aligns across 11 bases. CDR1 is SGHRS and CDR2 is YFSETQ in the germline V gene. Trimming at V came to 1 base and at J to 0 bases, leaving 4 bases not matched to a gene. This CDR3 comprises 17 residues.

In its sample, this clone was seen once. The gene calls are TRBV2 and TRBJ1-6; perhaps TRBD1 as D (6 bases). Germline CDR1 is SNHLY and CDR2 is FYNNEI. CDR3 length equals 15 residues. The V gene lost 7 bases and the J gene lost 7 bases, with 17 bases spanning the gap. The CDR3 sequence: CASTETDSRNSPLHF. For the CDR3, the DNA is TGTGCCAGCACCGAAACGGACAGTAGGAATTCACCCCTCCACTTT.

This rearrangement joins TRBV6-5 to TRBJ1-2, with 7 nucleotides matching TRBD1. V gave up 5 bases and J gave up 8 bases; unmatched junction bases: 11. From germline, CDR1 is MNHEY and CDR2 SVGAGI. The CDR3 has 14 amino acids. CDR3 sequence: CASSKGQNTGGYTF. DNA for the CDR3: TGTGCCAGCAGTAAGGGACAGAATACTGGCGGCTACACCTTC.

The gene calls are TRBV10-2 and TRBJ1-2; a possible D gene is TRBD1 (6 bases). Germline V gene lookup returns CDR1 WSHSY and CDR2 SAAADI. V was pared by 5 bases and J by 4 bases, with 20 bases between. The CDR3 loop spans 16 amino acids. CDR3 protein: CASSQTGYAKLYGYTF. As DNA, the CDR3 is TGCGCCAGCAGTCAAACAGGGTACGCAAAGCTCTATGGCTACACCTTC.

CDR3 coding DNA: TGTGCCAGTAGTATATTGGGAGACGGCTCTGAAGCTTTCTTT. This translates into CASSILGDGSEAFF. The chain has TRBV19 and TRBJ1-1; D ambiguous. CDR1 LNHDA and CDR2 SQIVND come from the germline V gene (reference sequence). With 2 bases removed from V and 6 bases from J, the gap between germline ends came to 13 bases. This CDR3 has 14 amino acids.

The J gene is TRBJ2-5, the V gene TRBV10-3, with a tentative D call TRBD1 (5 bases). Looked up from germline, CDR1 is ENHRY and CDR2 is SYGVKD. Trimming pared 2 bases from V and 3 bases from J, leaving 10 bases between. The CDR3 is 14 amino acids. The CDR3 DNA is TGTGCCATCAGTGAGGTAGGGGTTGAAGAGACCCAGTACTTC. Translation: CAISEVGVEETQYF.

The chain is built from TRBV18 and TRBJ1-1; 12 bases align to TRBD1. The CDR3 covers 18 residues. J gave up 5 bases and V 1 base, and 11 bases lay outside the gene matches. The germline gives CDR1 KGHSH, CDR2 LQKENI. In DNA form, the CDR3 reads TGTGCCAGCTCACCACTACGCGGGACAGGGGGCGGGGAAACTGAAGCTTTCTTT. Residues: CASSPLRGTGGGETEAFF.

V and J are TRBV11-2 and TRBJ2-2, with D possibly TRBD1 on 6 matching bases. The CDR3 extends over 15 amino acids. With 6 bases removed from V and 5 bases from J, the gap between germline ends came to 16 bases. The germline V gene encodes CDR1 SGHAT and CDR2 FQNNGV. The CDR3 DNA follows: TGTGCCAGCAGATCCTGGGGGCGTCTGACCGGGGAGCTGTTTTTT. Translating gives CASRSWGRLTGELFF.

The J gene is TRBJ1-2, the V gene TRBV5-8, with D possibly matching TRBD1 (6 bases). V was clipped by 2 bases and J by 6 bases, with 14 bases between them. Per the germline V gene, CDR1 is SGHTS and CDR2 is YDEGEE. The CDR3 consists of 14 residues. Here the CDR3 reads CASSFLLTGHGYTF. DNA for the CDR3: TGTGCCAGCAGCTTCCTACTGACAGGCCATGGCTACACCTTC.

This chain joins TRBV5-8 and TRBJ2-1; maybe TRBD2 (5 bases). Trimming took off 3 bases at V and 5 bases at J, with 6 bases between the two ends. CDR3 length equals 12 residues. The germline gives CDR1 SGHTS, CDR2 YDEGEE. The CDR3 loop is CASSSGNNEQFF. The CDR3 DNA sequence: TGTGCCAGCAGCTCCGGGAACAATGAGCAGTTCTTC.

The chain carries TRBV5-1 and TRBJ1-5; D is possibly TRBD1 (5 bases). V lost 3 bases and J 0 bases, leaving 10 bases between the germline ends. The CDR3 contains 15 residues. The V gene's germline CDR1 is SGHRS and CDR2 YFSETQ. This chain's CDR3 is CASSWGGDSNQPQHF. CDR3 in DNA: TGCGCCAGCAGCTGGGGGGGAGATAGCAATCAGCCCCAGCATTTT. Together with reference TRBV5-1 and TRBJ1-5, the CDR3 gives the full variable domain: KAGVTQTPRYLIKTRGQQVTLSCSPISGHRSVSWYQQTPGQGLQFLFEYFSETQRNKGNFPGRFSGRQFSNSRSEMNVSTLELGDSALYLCASSWGGDSNQPQHFGDGTRLSIL.

This chain connects TRBV7-2 to TRBJ1-2; 8 nucleotides align to TRBD1. The CDR3 covers 17 residues. Trimming cost V 2 bases and J 5 bases; bases outside gene matches: 13. Germline-derived CDR1 and CDR2 are SGHTA and FQGNSA. CDR3 nucleotides: TGTGCCAGCAGCTTACCCCGCGGCAGGGGGCGCGGTTATGGCTACACCTTC. Protein sequence: CASSLPRGRGRGYGYTF.

This chain joins TRBV20-1 and TRBJ1-2; D unresolved. Germline V CDR1 and CDR2: DFQATT, SNEGSKA (reference sequence). The CDR3 is 11 amino acids. The CDR3 DNA reads as TGCAGGCCCACTACTAACTATGGCTACACCTTC. This codes for CRPTTNYGYTF.

The V and J genes are TRBV12-3 or TRBV12-4 and TRBJ2-1; possibly TRBD2 for D (6 bases). The ends were cut back, 7 bases at V and 8 bases at J, with 12 bases in the middle. This CDR3 is built from 12 residues. This CDR3 reads CASTMWGDEQFF. The CDR3 nucleotides are TGTGCCAGCACCATGTGGGGGGATGAGCAGTTCTTC.

The V and J genes are TRBV7-8 and TRBJ2-5, with TRBD2 identical over 11 bases. The length of the CDR3 is 16 residues. The germline CDR1 and CDR2 sequences are SGHVS and FQNEAQ. J lost 2 bases, V lost 1 base, and 3 bases had no gene match. DNA for the CDR3: TGTGCCAGCAGCTTAGGGCTAGCGGGGGGACAAGAGACCCAGTACTTC. Its protein product is CASSLGLAGGQETQYF.